The rows below give T cell receptor beta chains drawn from one sample of a study of identical twins. Each CDR3 protein gets one entry after TCRdb re-called the 5' RACE reads with MiXCR. This table has 1.5 million to 2 million distinct CDR3 sequences, around 29% appearing once. Input material: cord blood. The receptors shown here come from a newborn girl in good health. CDR3s include the opening cysteine and the closing phenylalanine or tryptophan. A D gene is named only where the DNA matches it firmly. Expanded clones get a size class; other rows say once, few or many, or leave the size out.

.,12,many,TRBV12-3/TRBV12-4,TRBJ2-1,TGTGCCAGCGGACGTCTATACAATGAGCAGTTCTTC,CASGRLYNEQFF
.,15,.,TRBV6-6,TRBJ2-3,TGTGCCAGCAGTCACTCGAAAACAGGGTTGGATACGCAGTATTTT,CASSHSKTGLDTQYF
TRBD1,20,.,TRBV7-8,TRBJ1-2,TGTGCCAGCAGCTTAGTCGTGGGGACAGGCCCCTTCCCTCTTTTCTATGGCTACACCTTC,CASSLVVGTGPFPLFYGYTF
TRBD2,14,.,TRBV3-1,TRBJ2-7,TGTGCCAGCAGCCAAGATGGGACTAGAAACGAGCAGTACTTC,CASSQDGTRNEQYF
.,15,few,TRBV6-6,TRBJ1-2,TGTGCCAGCAGTTACCTTCAGGGACCCAACTATGGCTACACCTTC,CASSYLQGPNYGYTF
TRBD1,14,.,TRBV5-6,TRBJ2-5,TGTGCCAGCAGCTTGCCGGACAGGGAAGAGACCCAGTACTTC,CASSLPDREETQYF
.,15,few,TRBV4-2,TRBJ2-7,TGTGCCAGCAGCCAGGGCCGGGATACCTCCTACGAGCAGTACTTC,CASSQGRDTSYEQYF
.,18,.,TRBV9,TRBJ1-1,TGTGCCAGCAGCGTTCTTCCCGCCAGGGGATATTCGAACACTGAAGCTTTCTTT,CASSVLPARGYSNTEAFF
.,15,.,TRBV5-1,TRBJ2-3,TGCGCCAGCAGCTTGGGCTGGTGGGGCACAGATACGCAGTATTTT,CASSLGWWGTDTQYF
.,13,.,TRBV30,TRBJ1-1,TGTGCCTGGAGTGGCCGGGGTTGGACTGAAGCTTTCTTT,CAWSGRGWTEAFF
.,13,.,TRBV12-3/TRBV12-4,TRBJ1-3,TGTGCCAGCAGTTTAAAGACTGGGAACACCATATATTTT,CASSLKTGNTIYF
TRBD2,18,few,TRBV14,TRBJ2-1,TGTGCCAGCAGCCAACCAGGGACTAGCGGGATCACGTACAATGAGCAGTTCTTC,CASSQPGTSGITYNEQFF
.,13,few,TRBV4-2,TRBJ1-2,TGTGCCAGCAGCGCCCCAGGGCTCTATGGCTACACCTTC,CASSAPGLYGYTF
.,12,.,TRBV28,TRBJ2-1,TGTGCCAGCAGTTCGCATTACAATGAGCAGTTCTTC,CASSSHYNEQFF
.,14,many,TRBV12-3/TRBV12-4,TRBJ2-5,TGTGCCAGCAGTTTAGCACAGCTCCAAGAGACCCAGTACTTC,CASSLAQLQETQYF
TRBD1,11,many,TRBV24-1,TRBJ1-2,TGTGCCACGACAGGGAACTATGGCTACACCTTC,CATTGNYGYTF
TRBD2,15,.,TRBV2,TRBJ2-3,TGTGCCAGCAGTGAAAGGGGGACTAGAATAGATACGCAGTATTTT,CASSERGTRIDTQYF
.,14,few,TRBV20-1,TRBJ2-1,TGCAGTGCTCCTCGACCCGCCTCCTACAATGAGCAGTTCTTC,CSAPRPASYNEQFF
.,11,.,TRBV20-1,TRBJ1-2,TGCAGTGCTGACAGGAACTATGGCTACACCTTC,CSADRNYGYTF
TRBD1,18,.,TRBV27,TRBJ1-6,TGTGCCAGCAGTTTATTCCCATCCGGGACAGGGGCTGCTTCACCCCTCCACTTT,CASSLFPSGTGAASPLHF
.,11,few,TRBV20-1,TRBJ2-3,TGCAGTCGCCGGGACTCCTATACGCAGTATTTT,CSRRDSYTQYF
.,14,.,TRBV29-1,TRBJ1-1,TGCAGCTCCGACCGTCAAGATGGTACCACTGAAGCTTTCTTT,CSSDRQDGTTEAFF
.,15,few,TRBV5-1,TRBJ2-3,TGCGCCAGCAGCTTGGGGGGGGCTAGCAGTGATACGCAGTATTTT,CASSLGGASSDTQYF
.,16,.,TRBV7-8,TRBJ1-1,TGTGCCAGCAGCTTAGCGCCCCTTCGGTCGGGCACTGAAGCTTTCTTT,CASSLAPLRSGTEAFF
.,14,few,TRBV6-6,TRBJ1-4,TGTGCCAGCAGTTACGGACGGAAGAATGAAAAACTGTTTTTT,CASSYGRKNEKLFF
.,13,.,TRBV20-1,TRBJ2-3,TGCAGTGCTAGGCAGGGCACCTCAGATACGCAGTATTTT,CSARQGTSDTQYF
.,15,.,TRBV29-1,TRBJ2-2,TGCAGCGTTGATAATGTGCAGGGTGCGACCGGGGAGCTGTTTTTT,CSVDNVQGATGELFF
.,14,few,TRBV28,TRBJ2-3,TGTGCCAGCAGTTTTTCAGGGGCGTCAGATACGCAGTATTTT,CASSFSGASDTQYF
TRBD2,16,few,TRBV12-3/TRBV12-4,TRBJ2-5,TGTGCCAGCAGTCCAGCCCAACTAGCGGGCCAAGAGACCCAGTACTTC,CASSPAQLAGQETQYF
.,14,few,TRBV3-1,TRBJ1-2,TGTGCCAGCAGCCAATATGCAGGGAACTATGGCTACACCTTC,CASSQYAGNYGYTF
TRBD2,15,.,TRBV19,TRBJ2-7,TGTGCCAGTCTTCGCGGGCGGGGGGGATACAATGAGCAGTACTTC,CASLRGRGGYNEQYF
TRBD2,17,.,TRBV27,TRBJ2-1,TGTGCCAGCAGTTTATCGCTAGCGGGAGTAAAGGGGGATGAGCAGTTCTTC,CASSLSLAGVKGDEQFF
TRBD2,15,.,TRBV6-7,TRBJ2-1,TGTGCCAGCAGTCAAGCGGGAGGGGCTACGGCTGAGCAGTTCTTC,CASSQAGGATAEQFF
.,16,.,TRBV4-1,TRBJ2-1,TGCGCCAGCAGCCAAGAATCGAGGTGGCCCTACAATGAGCAGTTCTTC,CASSQESRWPYNEQFF
.,12,.,TRBV2,TRBJ1-1,TGTGCCAGCAGATCGGGGGGGTTGATGGCTTTCTTT,CASRSGGLMAFF
TRBD1,14,.,TRBV20-1,TRBJ2-4,TGCAGTGCAGCGGACAGGGAGGTTAACAATGAGCAGTACTTC,CSAADREVNNEQYF
TRBD2,16,.,TRBV4-1,TRBJ2-1,TGCGCCAGCAGTCAACTACCCGGGACTAGCGGGACTGAGCAGTTCTTC,CASSQLPGTSGTEQFF
TRBD1,14,.,TRBV6-1,TRBJ1-6,TGTGCCAGCAGTGAATTGGACAGGGGGTCACCCCTCCACTTT,CASSELDRGSPLHF
.,15,.,TRBV7-2,TRBJ2-5,TGTGCCAGCAGCTTGTGGGTGGGTAGGGTCGAGACCCAGTACTTC,CASSLWVGRVETQYF